Shown below are 8 T cell receptor beta chains from a single sample sequenced in a study of early T cells in non-severe SARS-CoV-2 infection. TCRdb re-derived calls from the 5' RACE reads in MiXCR, one entry per CDR3 protein. The sample lists about 83,000 distinct CDR3 sequences, around 12% occurring once. The source material was whole blood. These receptors were collected from an adult who was a healthcare worker with PCR-confirmed SARS-CoV-2 infection or an uninfected control (not recorded which).

The chain recombines TRBV11-2 with TRBJ2-3; 11 nucleotides match TRBD2. Germline CDR1 SGHAT, CDR2 FQNNGV. Germline trimming cut 5 bases from V and 0 bases from J; bases unmatched to any gene: 7. The CDR3 is made up of 17 amino acids. The CDR3 DNA reads TGTGCCAGCAGCCTCTGGACTAGCGGGTATAGCACAGATACGCAGTATTTT. Translating gives CASSLWTSGYSTDTQYF.

This clonotype was seen a few times. The J gene is TRBJ2-1, the V gene TRBV6-6; D is possibly TRBD2 (6 bases). This CDR3 spans 15 amino acids. The ends were cut back, 6 bases at V and 5 bases at J, with 17 bases in the middle. From germline, CDR1 is MNHNY and CDR2 SVGAGI (reference sequence). The CDR3 spells CASRQRREINNEQFF. CDR3 bases: TGTGCCAGCAGGCAAAGGAGGGAAATTAACAATGAGCAGTTCTTC.

This chain connects TRBV6-5 to TRBJ1-1, with TRBD1 as a possible D gene (5 bases). The CDR3 runs 14 residues. CDR1 MNHEY and CDR2 SVGAGI come from the germline V gene. Between the trimmed V and J ends, which lost 7 bases and 1 base, there was a span of 13 bases. CDR3: CASTLRQPNTEAFF. Here the CDR3 DNA reads TGTGCCAGCACGCTCCGACAGCCGAACACTGAAGCTTTCTTT.

As DNA, the CDR3 is TGTGCCAGCAGACCTGGAGCTAGCGGGAGGGCCGCTTACGAGCAGTACTTC. Amino acids: CASRPGASGRAAYEQYF. V gene TRBV7-9 combines with J gene TRBJ2-7, with 12 bases fitting TRBD2. Trimming took 6 bases from V and 4 from J; bases not matched to a gene: 13. CDR3 size: 17 residues. Germline V gene sequence: CDR1 SEHNR, CDR2 FQNEAQ (reference sequence).

The V gene is TRBV12-3 or TRBV12-4, the J gene TRBJ1-1; D unresolved. Deletions cut 5 bases from V and 0 bases from J, with 13 bases between. The CDR3 has 15 amino acids. The CDR3 coding sequence is TGTGCCAGCAGTCTGAACCGGGTTATGAACACTGAAGCTTTCTTT. It codes for CASSLNRVMNTEAFF.

In this sample, this clonotype turned up a few times. The rearrangement joins TRBV11-2 to TRBJ2-5; TRBD1 might be the D (6 bases). Germline CDR1 SGHAT, CDR2 FQNNGV. The CDR3 contains 16 residues. The germline V and J ends were trimmed by 0 bases and 1 base, with 12 bases remaining between them. Written as DNA, the CDR3 is TGTGCCAGCAGCTTAGATCAAACAGGGATCCAAGAGACCCAGTACTTC. Encoded protein: CASSLDQTGIQETQYF.

This clonotype was seen a handful of times. The chain uses TRBV5-4 and TRBJ2-1; D gene ambiguous. From germline, CDR1 is SGHNT and CDR2 YYREEE (reference sequence). Deletions cut 2 bases from V and 5 bases from J, with 14 bases between. The CDR3 sequence is 15 residues long. The CDR3 loop is CASSLGPTGHNEQFF. The CDR3, as DNA: TGTGCCAGCAGCTTAGGCCCGACGGGCCACAATGAGCAGTTCTTC.

This clonotype appeared a few times. CDR3 DNA sequence: TGTGCCAGCAGTGCCGGGACAGGGAGCAATGAGCAGTTCTTC. Encoded protein: CASSAGTGSNEQFF. The chain carries TRBV6-5 and TRBJ2-1; 9 bases are shared with TRBD1. The V gene end was trimmed by 5 bases and the J gene end by 6 bases; junction bases not matched to a gene: 5. Per the germline V gene, CDR1 is MNHEY and CDR2 is SVGAGI. CDR3 length: 14 amino acids.